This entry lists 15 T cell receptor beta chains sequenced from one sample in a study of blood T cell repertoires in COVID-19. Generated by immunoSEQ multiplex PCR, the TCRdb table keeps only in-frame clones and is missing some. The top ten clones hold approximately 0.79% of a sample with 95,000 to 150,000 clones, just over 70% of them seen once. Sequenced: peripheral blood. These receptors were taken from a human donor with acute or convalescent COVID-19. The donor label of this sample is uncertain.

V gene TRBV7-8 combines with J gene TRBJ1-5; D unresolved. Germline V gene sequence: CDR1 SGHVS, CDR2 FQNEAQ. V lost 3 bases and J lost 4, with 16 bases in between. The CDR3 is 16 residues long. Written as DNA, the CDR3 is TGTGCCAGCAGCTTTCTTCCCGGGTCACAAAATCAGCCCCAGCATTTT. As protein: CASSFLPGSQNQPQHF.

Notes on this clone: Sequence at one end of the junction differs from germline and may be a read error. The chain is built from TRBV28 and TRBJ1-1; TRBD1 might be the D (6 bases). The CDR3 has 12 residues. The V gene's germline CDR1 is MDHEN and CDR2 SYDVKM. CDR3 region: CAVTPGGTKAFF. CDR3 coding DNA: TGTGCCGTAACTCCGGGGGGCACTAAAGCTTTCTTT. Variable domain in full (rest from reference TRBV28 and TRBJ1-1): DVKVTQSSRYLVKRTGEKVFLECVQDMDHENMFWYRQDPGLGLRLIYFSYDVKMKEKGDIPEGYSVSREKKERFSLILESASTNQTSMYLCAVTPGGTKAFFGQGTRLTVV.

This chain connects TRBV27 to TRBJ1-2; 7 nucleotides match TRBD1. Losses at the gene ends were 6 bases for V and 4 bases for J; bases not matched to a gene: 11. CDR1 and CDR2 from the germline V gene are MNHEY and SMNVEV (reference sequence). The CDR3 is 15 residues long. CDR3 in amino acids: CASREFAQGSYGYTF. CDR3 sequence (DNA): TGTGCCAGCAGGGAATTCGCACAGGGGAGCTATGGCTACACCTTC.

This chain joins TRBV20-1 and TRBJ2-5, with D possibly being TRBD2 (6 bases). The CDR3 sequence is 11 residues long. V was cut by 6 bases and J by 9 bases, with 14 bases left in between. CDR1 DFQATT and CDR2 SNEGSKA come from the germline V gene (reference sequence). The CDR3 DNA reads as TGCAGTGCCCAGGAGGGTAAGGCCCAGTACTTC. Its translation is CSAQEGKAQYF.

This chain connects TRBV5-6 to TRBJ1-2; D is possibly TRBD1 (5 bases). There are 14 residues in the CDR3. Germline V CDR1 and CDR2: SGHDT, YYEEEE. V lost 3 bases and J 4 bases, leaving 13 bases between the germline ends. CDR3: CASSSDRRTYGYTF. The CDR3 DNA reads TGTGCCAGCAGCTCCGACAGACGCACCTATGGCTACACCTTC.

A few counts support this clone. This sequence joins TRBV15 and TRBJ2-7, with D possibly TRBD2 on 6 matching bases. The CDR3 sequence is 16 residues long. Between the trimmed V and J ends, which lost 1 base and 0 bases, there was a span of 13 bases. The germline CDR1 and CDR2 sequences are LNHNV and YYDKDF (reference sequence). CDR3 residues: CATSRGGGQGSYEQYF. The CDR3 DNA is TGTGCCACCAGCAGAGGGGGAGGCCAAGGCTCCTACGAGCAGTACTTC.

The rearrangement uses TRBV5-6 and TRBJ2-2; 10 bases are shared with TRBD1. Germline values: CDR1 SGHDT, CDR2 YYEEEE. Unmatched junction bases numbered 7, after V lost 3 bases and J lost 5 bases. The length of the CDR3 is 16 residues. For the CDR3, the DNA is TGTGCCAGCAGCTCGGGACAGGGGCGGGTGACCGGGGAGCTGTTTTTT. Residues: CASSSGQGRVTGELFF. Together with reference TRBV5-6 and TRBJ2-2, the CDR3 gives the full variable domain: DAGVTQSPTHLIKTRGQQVTLRCSPKSGHDTVSWYQQALGQGPQFIFQYYEEEERQRGNFPDRFSGHQFPNYSSELNVNALLLGDSALYLCASSSGQGRVTGELFFGEGSRLTVL.

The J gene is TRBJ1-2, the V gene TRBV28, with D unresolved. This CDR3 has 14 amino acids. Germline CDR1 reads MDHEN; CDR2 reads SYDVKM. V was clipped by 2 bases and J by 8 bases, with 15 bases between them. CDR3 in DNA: TGTGCCAGCAGTTTAGAGGCGCGAATCAACGGCTACACCTTC. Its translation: CASSLEARINGYTF.

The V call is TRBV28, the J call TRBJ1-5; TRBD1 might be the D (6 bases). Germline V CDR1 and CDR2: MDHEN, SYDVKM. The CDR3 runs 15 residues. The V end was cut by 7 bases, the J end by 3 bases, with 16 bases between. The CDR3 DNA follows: TGTGCCAGCACCAAACTACAGGGATTCAATCAGCCCCAGCATTTT. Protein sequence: CASTKLQGFNQPQHF. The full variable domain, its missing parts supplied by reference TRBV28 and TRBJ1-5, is DVKVTQSSRYLVKRTGEKVFLECVQDMDHENMFWYRQDPGLGLRLIYFSYDVKMKEKGDIPEGYSVSREKKERFSLILESASTNQTSMYLCASTKLQGFNQPQHFGDGTRLSIL.

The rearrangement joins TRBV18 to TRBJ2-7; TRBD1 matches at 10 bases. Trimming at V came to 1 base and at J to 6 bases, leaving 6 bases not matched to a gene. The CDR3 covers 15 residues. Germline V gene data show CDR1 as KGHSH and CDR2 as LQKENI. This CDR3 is CASSPQRQGAAEQYV. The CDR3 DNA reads TGTGCCAGCTCACCACAGAGACAGGGGGCGGCCGAGCAGTACGTC.

CDR3 protein: CASQRGTPRQETQYF. The CDR3 DNA sequence: TGCGCCAGCCAAAGGGGGACCCCCAGACAAGAGACCCAGTACTTC. J is TRBJ2-5 and V is TRBV5-1; D possibly corresponds to TRBD1 (6 bases). Trimming left V 7 bases short and J 2 bases short, with 18 bases between. The CDR3 contains 15 residues. In germline, CDR1 is SGHRS, CDR2 YFSETQ.

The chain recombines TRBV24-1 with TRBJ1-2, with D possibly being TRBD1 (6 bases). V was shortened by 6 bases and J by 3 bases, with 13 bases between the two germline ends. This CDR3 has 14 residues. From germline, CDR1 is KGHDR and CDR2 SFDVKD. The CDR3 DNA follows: TGTGCCACCAGTCCGCCCGGGACATACTATGGCTACACCTTC. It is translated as CATSPPGTYYGYTF.

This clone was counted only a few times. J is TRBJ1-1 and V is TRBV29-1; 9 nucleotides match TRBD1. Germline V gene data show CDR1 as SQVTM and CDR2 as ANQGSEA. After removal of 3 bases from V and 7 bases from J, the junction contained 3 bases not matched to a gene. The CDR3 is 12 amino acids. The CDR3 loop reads CSVEGQGGEAFF. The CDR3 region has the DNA TGCAGCGTTGAGGGACAGGGTGGTGAAGCTTTCTTT.

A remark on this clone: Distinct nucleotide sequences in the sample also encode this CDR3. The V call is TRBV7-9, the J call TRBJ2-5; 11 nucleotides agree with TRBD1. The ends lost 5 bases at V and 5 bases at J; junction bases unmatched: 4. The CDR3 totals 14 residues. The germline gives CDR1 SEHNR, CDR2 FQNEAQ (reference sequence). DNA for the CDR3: TGTGCCAGCAGCCCGGGACAGGGGGGGGAGACCCAGTACTTC. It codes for CASSPGQGGETQYF.

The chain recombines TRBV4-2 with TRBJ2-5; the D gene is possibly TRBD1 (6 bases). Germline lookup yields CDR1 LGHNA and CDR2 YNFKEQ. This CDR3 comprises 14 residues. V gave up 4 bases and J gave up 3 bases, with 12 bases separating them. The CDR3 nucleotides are TGTGCCAGCAGCCCCACCGGACAGAAAGAGACCCAGTACTTC. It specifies CASSPTGQKETQYF.